One and the same sample provided the 8 T cell receptor beta chains below, sequenced in a study of blood T cell repertoires in COVID-19. Some clones are missing from TCRdb's copy, which holds only in-frame ones; the method was immunoSEQ multiplex PCR. The table shows about 140,000 clones, with about three quarters occurring only once. The material sequenced was PBMCs or T cells enriched from blood (not recorded which). All receptors derive from a woman between 50 and 59 years old who had recovered from COVID-19.

The V gene is TRBV12-5, the J gene TRBJ2-3, with TRBD2 identical over 8 bases. Germline V gene sequence: CDR1 LGHNT, CDR2 FRNRAP. Trimming took 1 base from V and 3 from J; bases not matched to a gene: 12. The CDR3 sequence is 18 residues long. Here the CDR3 DNA reads TGTGCTAGTGGTTTGGGACTCCCGGGACTAGGATCAACAGATACGCAGTATTTT. It translates to CASGLGLPGLGSTDTQYF.

The chain's CDR3 is CASSQGDATNEKLFF. Here the CDR3 DNA reads TGCGCCAGCAGCCAGGGGGATGCAACTAATGAAAAACTGTTTTTT. V and J are TRBV5-1 and TRBJ1-4, with 7 bases that match TRBD1. Trimming took 4 bases from V and 0 from J; bases not matched to a gene: 3. CDR3 length equals 15 residues. Germline-derived CDR1 and CDR2 are SGHRS and YFSETQ.

The CDR3 spells CAWSLFPPLLAGGNGELFF. The CDR3 coding sequence is TGTGCCTGGAGTCTTTTCCCCCCCCTCCTAGCGGGAGGGAACGGGGAGCTGTTTTTT. The chain recombines TRBV30 with TRBJ2-2; 12 bases map to TRBD2. V lost 2 bases to trimming and J lost 7 bases; unmatched junction nucleotides: 17. Germline V gene lookup returns CDR1 GTSNPN and CDR2 SVGIG (reference sequence). This CDR3 is built from 19 residues.

The rearrangement uses TRBV19 and TRBJ1-1; possibly TRBD1 for D (6 bases). This CDR3 is built from 16 residues. V gave up 3 bases and J gave up 2 bases, with 16 bases separating them. Germline CDR1 and CDR2: LNHDA and SQIVND (reference sequence). The CDR3 DNA follows: TGTGCCAGTAGTATCTGGGTAGGACAGCTAAACACTGAAGCTTTCTTT. This gives the protein CASSIWVGQLNTEAFF.

The chain couples TRBV7-8 to TRBJ2-1; 10 nucleotides agree with TRBD2. The V gene's germline CDR1 is SGHVS and CDR2 FQNEAQ. The length of the CDR3 is 18 residues. V shed 1 base and J 0 bases; nucleotides not matched to a gene: 6. CDR3 sequence reads: CASSLVGTSEYSYNEQFF. CDR3 nucleotide sequence: TGTGCCAGCAGCTTAGTGGGGACTAGCGAATACTCCTACAATGAGCAGTTCTTC.

V is TRBV19 and J is TRBJ1-1, with 8 bases identical to TRBD1. Germline CDR1 reads LNHDA; CDR2 reads SQIVND (reference sequence). V lost 3 bases to trimming and J lost 4 bases; unmatched junction nucleotides: 4. This CDR3 is 14 amino acids long. The CDR3: CASSIYRGSTEAFF. Here the CDR3 DNA reads TGTGCCAGTAGTATTTACAGGGGGAGCACTGAAGCTTTCTTT.

The chain couples TRBV3-1 (or the pseudogene TRBV3-2) to TRBJ2-1; D call uncertain. Between the trimmed V and J ends, which lost 1 base and 0 bases, there was a span of 7 bases. The germline V gene encodes CDR1 LGHDT and CDR2 YNNKEL (reference sequence). The CDR3 loop spans 15 amino acids. The CDR3 coding sequence is TGTGCCAGCAGCCAAGCGGGTGGCTCCTACAATGAGCAGTTCTTC. Protein product: CASSQAGGSYNEQFF.

This clone was detected only a few times. The CDR3 loop is CASRPTRGQGHEQYF. The CDR3 DNA sequence: TGTGCCAGCAGGCCTACTAGGGGACAGGGACACGAGCAGTACTTC. V usage is TRBV7-3 and J usage is TRBJ2-7; the match to TRBD1 covers 9 bases. The CDR3 consists of 15 residues. CDR1 is SGHTA, CDR2 FQGTGA, per germline. V dropped 6 bases and J dropped 5; count of bases not matched to a gene: 11.